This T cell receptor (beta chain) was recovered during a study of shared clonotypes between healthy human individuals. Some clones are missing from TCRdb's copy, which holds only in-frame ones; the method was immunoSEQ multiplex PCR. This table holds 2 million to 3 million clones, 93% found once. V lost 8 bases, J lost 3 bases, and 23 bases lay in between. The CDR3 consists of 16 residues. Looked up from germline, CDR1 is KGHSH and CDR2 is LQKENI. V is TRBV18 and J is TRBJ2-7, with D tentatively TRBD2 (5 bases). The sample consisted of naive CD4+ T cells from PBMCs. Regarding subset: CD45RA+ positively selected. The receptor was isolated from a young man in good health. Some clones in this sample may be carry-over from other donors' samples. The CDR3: CASLGAEATSHYEQYF. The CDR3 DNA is TGTGCCAGCCTGGGAGCGGAGGCAACTTCGCACTACGAGCAGTACTTC.